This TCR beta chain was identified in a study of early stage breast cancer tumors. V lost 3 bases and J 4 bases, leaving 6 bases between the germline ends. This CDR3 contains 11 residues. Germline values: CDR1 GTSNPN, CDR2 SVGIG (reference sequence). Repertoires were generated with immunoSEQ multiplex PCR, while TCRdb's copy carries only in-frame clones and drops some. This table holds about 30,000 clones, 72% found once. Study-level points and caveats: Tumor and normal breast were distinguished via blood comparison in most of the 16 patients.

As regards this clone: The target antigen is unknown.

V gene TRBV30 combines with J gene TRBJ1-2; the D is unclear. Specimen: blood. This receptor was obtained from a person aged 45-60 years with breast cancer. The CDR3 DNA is TGTGCCTGGAGCGTCCGCTATGGCTACACCTTC. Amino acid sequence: CAWSVRYGYTF.